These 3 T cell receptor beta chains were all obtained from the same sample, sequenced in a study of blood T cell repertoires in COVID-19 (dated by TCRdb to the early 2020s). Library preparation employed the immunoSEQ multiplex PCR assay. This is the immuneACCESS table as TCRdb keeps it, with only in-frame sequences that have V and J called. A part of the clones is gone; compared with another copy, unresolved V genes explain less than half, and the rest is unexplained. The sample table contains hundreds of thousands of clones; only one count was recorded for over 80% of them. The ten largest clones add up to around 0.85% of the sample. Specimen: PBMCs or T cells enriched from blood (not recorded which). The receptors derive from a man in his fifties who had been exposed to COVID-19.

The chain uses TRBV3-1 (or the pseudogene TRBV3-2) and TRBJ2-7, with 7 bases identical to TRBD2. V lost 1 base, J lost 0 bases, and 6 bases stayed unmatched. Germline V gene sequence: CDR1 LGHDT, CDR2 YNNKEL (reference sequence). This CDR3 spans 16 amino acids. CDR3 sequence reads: CASSQGGGLGSYEQYV. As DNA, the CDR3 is TGTGCCAGCAGCCAAGGGGGAGGGTTGGGCTCCTACGAGCAGTACGTC.

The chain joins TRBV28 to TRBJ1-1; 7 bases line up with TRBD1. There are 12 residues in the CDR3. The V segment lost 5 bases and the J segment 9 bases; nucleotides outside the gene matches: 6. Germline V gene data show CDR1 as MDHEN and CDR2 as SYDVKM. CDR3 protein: CASSQPGQQAFF. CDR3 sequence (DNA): TGTGCCAGCAGTCAACCGGGACAGCAAGCTTTCTTT.

The DNA of the CDR3 is TGTGCCAGCAGCGACAGGGGTCAGCCCCAGCATTTT. The encoded protein is CASSDRGQPQHF. This chain connects TRBV11-2 to TRBJ1-5, with 8 bases matching TRBD1. This CDR3 contains 12 residues. Unmatched junction bases numbered 0, after V lost 5 bases and J lost 6 bases. Germline V gene data show CDR1 as SGHAT and CDR2 as FQNNGV.